This T cell receptor beta chain appears in the sequencing data of a study of molecular identifiers for immune sequencing clone quantification. This clonotype was seen repeatedly, ten times or more. TCRdb used MiXCR to reprocess the PCR reads, holding one entry per CDR3 protein. The sample lists about 640,000 distinct CDR3 sequences; 20% were seen once. This sequence originates from a human donor in good health. Some libraries in this study had Jurkat cell RNA spiked in. The specimen sequenced was naive CD8+ T cells from blood, with Jurkat cell RNA spiked in. Indicated subset: FACS-sorted CD8+CD4-CCR7+CD45RA+ naive T cells.

The CDR3 region is CASSYTTSGTYEQYF. The CDR3 nucleotides read TGTGCCAGCAGCTATACGACTAGCGGGACCTACGAGCAGTACTTC. This rearrangement joins TRBV5-6 to TRBJ2-7, with TRBD2 identical over 11 bases. From germline, CDR1 is SGHDT and CDR2 YYEEEE. The CDR3 totals 15 residues. V shed 3 bases, J shed 2 bases, and the junction held 4 bases outside the gene matches.